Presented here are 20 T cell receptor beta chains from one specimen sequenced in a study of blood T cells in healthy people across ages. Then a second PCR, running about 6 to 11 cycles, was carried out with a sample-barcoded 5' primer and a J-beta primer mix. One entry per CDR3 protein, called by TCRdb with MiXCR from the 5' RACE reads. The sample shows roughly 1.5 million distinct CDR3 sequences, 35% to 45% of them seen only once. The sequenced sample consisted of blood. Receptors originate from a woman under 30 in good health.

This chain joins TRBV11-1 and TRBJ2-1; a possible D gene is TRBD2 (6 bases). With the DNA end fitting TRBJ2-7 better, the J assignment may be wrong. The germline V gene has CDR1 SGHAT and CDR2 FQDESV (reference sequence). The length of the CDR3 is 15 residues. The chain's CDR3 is CASSLARSSVNEQYF. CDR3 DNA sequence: TGTGCCAGCAGCTTAGCGAGGTCTAGCGTAAATGAGCAGTACTTC.

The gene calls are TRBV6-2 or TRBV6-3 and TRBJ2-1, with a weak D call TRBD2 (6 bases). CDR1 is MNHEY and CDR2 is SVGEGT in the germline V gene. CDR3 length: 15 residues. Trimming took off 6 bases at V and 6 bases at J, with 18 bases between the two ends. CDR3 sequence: CASSDPGLQSNEQFF. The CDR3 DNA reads TGTGCCAGCAGCGATCCGGGACTCCAATCCAATGAGCAGTTCTTC.

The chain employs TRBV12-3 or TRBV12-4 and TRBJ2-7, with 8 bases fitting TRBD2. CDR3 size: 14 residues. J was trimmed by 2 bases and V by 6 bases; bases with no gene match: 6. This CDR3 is CASSLGTSPYEQYF. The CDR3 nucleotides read TGTGCCAGCAGCCTCGGGACTAGTCCCTACGAGCAGTACTTC.

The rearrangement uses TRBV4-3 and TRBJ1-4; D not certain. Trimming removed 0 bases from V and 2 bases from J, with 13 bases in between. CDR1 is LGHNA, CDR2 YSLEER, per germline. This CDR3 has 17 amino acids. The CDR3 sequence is CASSQDPERQTNEKLFF. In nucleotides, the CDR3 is TGCGCCAGCAGCCAAGATCCCGAGCGTCAGACTAATGAAAAACTGTTTTTT.

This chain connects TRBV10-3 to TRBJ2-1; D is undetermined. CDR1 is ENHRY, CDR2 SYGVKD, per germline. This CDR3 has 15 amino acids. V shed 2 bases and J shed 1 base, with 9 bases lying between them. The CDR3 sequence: CAISEAWGSYNEQFF. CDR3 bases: TGTGCCATCAGTGAGGCTTGGGGATCCTACAATGAGCAGTTCTTC.

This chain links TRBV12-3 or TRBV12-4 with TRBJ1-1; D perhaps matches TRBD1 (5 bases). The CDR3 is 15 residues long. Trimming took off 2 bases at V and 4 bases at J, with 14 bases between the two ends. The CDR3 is CASSLSGLGGTEAFF. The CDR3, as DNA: TGTGCCAGCAGTTTAAGTGGTCTTGGGGGCACTGAAGCTTTCTTT.

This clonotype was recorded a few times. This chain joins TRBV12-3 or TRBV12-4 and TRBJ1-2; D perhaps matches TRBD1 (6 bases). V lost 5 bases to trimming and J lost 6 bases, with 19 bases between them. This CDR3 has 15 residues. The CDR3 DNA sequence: TGTGCCAGCAGTATACACGACAGGCCTTGGGATGGCTACACCTTC. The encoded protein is CASSIHDRPWDGYTF.

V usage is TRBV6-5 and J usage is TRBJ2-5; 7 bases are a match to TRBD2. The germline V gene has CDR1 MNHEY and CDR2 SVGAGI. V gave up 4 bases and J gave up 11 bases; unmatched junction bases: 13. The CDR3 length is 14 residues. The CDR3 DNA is TGTGCCAGCAGTTCAGGACTACCGGGGGGTGAGCAGTACTTC. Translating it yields CASSSGLPGGEQYF.

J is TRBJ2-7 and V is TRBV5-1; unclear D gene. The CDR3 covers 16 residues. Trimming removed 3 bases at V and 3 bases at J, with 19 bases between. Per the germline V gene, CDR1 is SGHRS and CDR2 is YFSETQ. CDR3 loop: CASSSTTVGGDYEQYF. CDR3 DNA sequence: TGCGCCAGCAGCTCGACCACGGTAGGTGGGGACTACGAGCAGTACTTC.

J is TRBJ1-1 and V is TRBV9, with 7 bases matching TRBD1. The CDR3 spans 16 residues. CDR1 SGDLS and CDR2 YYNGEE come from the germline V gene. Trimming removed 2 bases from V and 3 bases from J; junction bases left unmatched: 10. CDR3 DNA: TGTGCCAGCAGCGTTAGTCCTCAGGGGGGGGACACTGAAGCTTTCTTT. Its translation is CASSVSPQGGDTEAFF.

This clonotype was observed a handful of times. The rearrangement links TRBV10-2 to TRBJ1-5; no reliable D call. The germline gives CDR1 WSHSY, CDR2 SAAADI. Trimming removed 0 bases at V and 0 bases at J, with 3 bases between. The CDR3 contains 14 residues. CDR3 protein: CASSESHSNQPQHF. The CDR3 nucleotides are TGCGCCAGCAGTGAGTCCCATAGCAATCAGCCCCAGCATTTT.

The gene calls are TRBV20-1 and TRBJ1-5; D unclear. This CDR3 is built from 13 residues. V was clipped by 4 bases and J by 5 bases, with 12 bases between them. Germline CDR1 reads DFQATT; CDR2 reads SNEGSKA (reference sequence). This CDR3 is CSAIIGLDQPQHF. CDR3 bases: TGCAGTGCTATCATCGGCCTCGATCAGCCCCAGCATTTT.

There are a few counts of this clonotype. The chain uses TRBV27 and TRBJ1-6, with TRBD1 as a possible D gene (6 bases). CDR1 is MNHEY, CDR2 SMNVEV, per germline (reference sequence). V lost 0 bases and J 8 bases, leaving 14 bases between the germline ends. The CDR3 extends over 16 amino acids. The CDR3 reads CASSLSNDRRYSPLHF. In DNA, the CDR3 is TGTGCCAGCAGTTTATCGAACGACAGGCGATATTCACCCCTCCACTTT.

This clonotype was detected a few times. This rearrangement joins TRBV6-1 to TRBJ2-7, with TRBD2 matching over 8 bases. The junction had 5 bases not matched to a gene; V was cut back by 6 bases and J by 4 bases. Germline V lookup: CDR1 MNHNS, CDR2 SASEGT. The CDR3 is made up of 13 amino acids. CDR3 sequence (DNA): TGTGCCAGCAGCAACCCGGGGGGGTACGAGCAGTACTTC. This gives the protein CASSNPGGYEQYF.

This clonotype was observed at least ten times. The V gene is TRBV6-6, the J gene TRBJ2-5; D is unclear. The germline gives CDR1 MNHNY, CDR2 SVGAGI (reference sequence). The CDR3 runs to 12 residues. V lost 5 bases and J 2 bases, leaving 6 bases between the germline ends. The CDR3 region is CASSPHQETQYF. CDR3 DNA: TGTGCCAGCAGTCCGCATCAAGAGACCCAGTACTTC.

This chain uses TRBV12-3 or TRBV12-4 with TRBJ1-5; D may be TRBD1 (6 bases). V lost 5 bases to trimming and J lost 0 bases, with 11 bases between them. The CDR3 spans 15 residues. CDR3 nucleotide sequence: TGTGCCAGCAGTCCCGGGACAATTAGCAATCAGCCCCAGCATTTT. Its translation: CASSPGTISNQPQHF.

The CDR3 spells CASSSGSSNTEAFF. CDR3 sequence (DNA): TGTGCCAGCAGCTCAGGGTCCTCGAACACTGAAGCTTTCTTT. The chain has TRBV28 and TRBJ1-1, with D possibly being TRBD1 (5 bases). CDR1 is MDHEN, CDR2 SYDVKM, per germline. This CDR3 has 14 residues. Trimming stripped 6 bases from V and 1 base from J, with 12 bases between.

In DNA form, the CDR3 reads TGTGCCATCAGTGATTTATTTGGGTCGATCACCGGGGAGCTGTTTTTT. Its translation: CAISDLFGSITGELFF. The chain combines TRBV10-3 with TRBJ2-2; D call uncertain. The CDR3 sequence is 16 residues long. Deletions cut 3 bases from V and 4 bases from J, with 15 bases between. The V gene's germline CDR1 is ENHRY and CDR2 SYGVKD.

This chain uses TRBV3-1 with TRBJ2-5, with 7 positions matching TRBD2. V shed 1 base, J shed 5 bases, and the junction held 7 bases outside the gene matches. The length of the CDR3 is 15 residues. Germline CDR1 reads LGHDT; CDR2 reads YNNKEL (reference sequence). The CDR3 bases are TGTGCCAGCAGCCAAGGGACTAGAGGTACCGAGACCCAGTACTTC. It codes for CASSQGTRGTETQYF.

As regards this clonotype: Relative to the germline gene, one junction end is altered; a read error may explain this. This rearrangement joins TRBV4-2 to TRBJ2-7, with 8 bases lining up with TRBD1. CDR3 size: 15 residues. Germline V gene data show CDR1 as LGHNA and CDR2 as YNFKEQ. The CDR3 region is CAGSRGTGPAYEQYF. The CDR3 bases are TGTGCCGGCAGCCGCGGGACAGGACCGGCGTACGAGCAGTACTTC.